The clone carrying this T cell receptor beta chain is termed medium-sized (0.01 to 0.1%). The entry originates in a study of HIV-infected patients and healthy controls. TCRdb processed the 5' RACE reads anew with MiXCR; each CDR3 protein has one entry. The profile shows over 55,000 distinct CDR3 sequences, 15% to 20% of them singletons. The CDR3 runs to 16 residues. The V and J ends lost 4 bases and 5 bases respectively, with 20 bases between them. Germline values: CDR1 SGHTA, CDR2 FQGNSA. The chain uses TRBV7-2 and TRBJ1-2; tentatively, D is TRBD1 (5 bases). The sequenced material came from CD4+ T cells from blood. This TCR derives from a human donor in good health. CDR3 protein: CASSSRGGGEGYGYTF. CDR3 sequence (DNA): TGTGCCAGCAGCTCACGGGGGGGGGGAGAAGGTTATGGCTACACCTTC.